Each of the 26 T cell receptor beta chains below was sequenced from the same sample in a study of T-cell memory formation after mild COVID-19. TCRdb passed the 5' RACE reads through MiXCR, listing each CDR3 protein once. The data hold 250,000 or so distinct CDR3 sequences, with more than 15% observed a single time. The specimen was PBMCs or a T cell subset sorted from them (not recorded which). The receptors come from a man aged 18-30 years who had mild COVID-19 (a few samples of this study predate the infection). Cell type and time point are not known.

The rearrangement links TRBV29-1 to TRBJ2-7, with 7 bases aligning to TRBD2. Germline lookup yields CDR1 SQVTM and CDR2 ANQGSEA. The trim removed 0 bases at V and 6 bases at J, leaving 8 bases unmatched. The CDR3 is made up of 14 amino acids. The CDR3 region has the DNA TGCAGCGTTGAAGATCTAAGTTCGGGGGGCGAGCAGTACTTC. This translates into CSVEDLSSGGEQYF.

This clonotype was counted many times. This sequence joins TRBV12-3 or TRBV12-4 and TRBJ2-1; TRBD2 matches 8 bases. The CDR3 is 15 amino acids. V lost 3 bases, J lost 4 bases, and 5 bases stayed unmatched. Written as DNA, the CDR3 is TGTGCCAGCAGTTTGCCTAGCGGGTCATACAATGAGCAGTTCTTC. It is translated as CASSLPSGSYNEQFF.

The CDR3 DNA follows: TGTGCCAGCAGCTCAGAGGGGCTGGACACATCATATGGCTACACCTTC. Protein sequence: CASSSEGLDTSYGYTF. The chain recombines TRBV6-5 with TRBJ1-2; weak D call: TRBD1 (5 bases). CDR1 and CDR2 from the germline V gene are MNHEY and SVGAGI. CDR3 length: 16 residues. Trimming shortened V by 6 bases and J by 5 bases, and 22 bases separated the two germline ends.

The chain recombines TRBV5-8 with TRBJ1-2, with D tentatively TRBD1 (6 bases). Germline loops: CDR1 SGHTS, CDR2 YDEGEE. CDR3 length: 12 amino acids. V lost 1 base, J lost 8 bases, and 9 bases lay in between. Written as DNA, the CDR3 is TGTGCCAGCAGCTTGAAGGGGGGCGGCTACACCTTC. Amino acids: CASSLKGGGYTF.

CDR3 sequence reads: CASSFRDRASGANVLTF. CDR3 coding DNA: TGTGCCAGCAGCTTCCGGGACAGAGCCTCTGGGGCCAACGTCCTGACTTTC. This chain uses TRBV5-6 with TRBJ2-6; 7 positions agree with TRBD1. The junction had 5 bases not matched to a gene; V was cut back by 2 bases and J by 0 bases. CDR1 is SGHDT, CDR2 YYEEEE, per germline. This CDR3 spans 17 amino acids.

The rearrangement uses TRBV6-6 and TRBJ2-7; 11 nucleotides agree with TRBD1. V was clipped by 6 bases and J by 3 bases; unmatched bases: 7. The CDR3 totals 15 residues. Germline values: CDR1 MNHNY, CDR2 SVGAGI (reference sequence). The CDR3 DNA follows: TGTGCCAGCAGAAGCGGGACAGGGGGTATCTACGAGCAGTACTTC. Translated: CASRSGTGGIYEQYF.

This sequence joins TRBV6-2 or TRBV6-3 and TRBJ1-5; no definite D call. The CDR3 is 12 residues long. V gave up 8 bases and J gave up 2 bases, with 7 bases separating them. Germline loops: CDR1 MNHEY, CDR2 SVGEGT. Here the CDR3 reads CASAGRNQPQHF. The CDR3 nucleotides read TGTGCCAGCGCTGGGCGCAATCAGCCCCAGCATTTT.

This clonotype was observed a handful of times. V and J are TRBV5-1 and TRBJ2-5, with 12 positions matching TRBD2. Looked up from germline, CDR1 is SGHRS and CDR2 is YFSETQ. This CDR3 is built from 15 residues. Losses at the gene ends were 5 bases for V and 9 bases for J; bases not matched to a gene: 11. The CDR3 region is CASRAGTSGPWAQYF. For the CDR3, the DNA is TGCGCCAGCAGGGCCGGGACTAGCGGGCCATGGGCCCAGTACTTC.

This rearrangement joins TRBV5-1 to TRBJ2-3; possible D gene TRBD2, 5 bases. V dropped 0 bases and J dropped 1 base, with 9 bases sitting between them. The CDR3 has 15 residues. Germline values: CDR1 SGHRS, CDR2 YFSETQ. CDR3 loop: CASSLGIGGTDTQYF. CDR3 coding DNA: TGCGCCAGCAGCTTGGGGATCGGGGGCACAGATACGCAGTATTTT.

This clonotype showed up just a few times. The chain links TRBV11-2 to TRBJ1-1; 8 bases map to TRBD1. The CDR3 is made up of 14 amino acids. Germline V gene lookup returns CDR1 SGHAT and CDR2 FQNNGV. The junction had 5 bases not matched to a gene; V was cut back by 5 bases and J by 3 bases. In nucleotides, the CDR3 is TGTGCCAGCAGCCCCGGACAGGGCTACACTGAAGCTTTCTTT. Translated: CASSPGQGYTEAFF.

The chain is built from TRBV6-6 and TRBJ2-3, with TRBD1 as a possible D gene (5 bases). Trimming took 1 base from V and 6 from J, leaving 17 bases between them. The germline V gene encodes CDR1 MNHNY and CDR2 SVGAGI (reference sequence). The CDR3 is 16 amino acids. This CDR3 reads CASSYFSPSGADTQYF. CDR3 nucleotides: TGTGCCAGCAGTTACTTTAGTCCTTCTGGGGCGGATACGCAGTATTTT.

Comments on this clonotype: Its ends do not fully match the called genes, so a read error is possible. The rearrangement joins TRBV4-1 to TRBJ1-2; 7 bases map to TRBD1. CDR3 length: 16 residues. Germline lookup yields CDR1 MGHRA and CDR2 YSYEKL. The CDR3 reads CDSSQEGGGVGYGYTF. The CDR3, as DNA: TGCGACAGCAGCCAAGAAGGAGGGGGCGTAGGCTATGGCTACACCTTC.

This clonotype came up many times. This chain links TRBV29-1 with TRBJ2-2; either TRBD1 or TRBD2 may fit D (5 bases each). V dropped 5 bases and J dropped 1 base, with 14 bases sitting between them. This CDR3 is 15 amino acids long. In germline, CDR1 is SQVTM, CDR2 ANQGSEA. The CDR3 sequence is CSVRFGALNTGELFF. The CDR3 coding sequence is TGCAGCGTTCGTTTCGGGGCACTGAACACCGGGGAGCTGTTTTTT.

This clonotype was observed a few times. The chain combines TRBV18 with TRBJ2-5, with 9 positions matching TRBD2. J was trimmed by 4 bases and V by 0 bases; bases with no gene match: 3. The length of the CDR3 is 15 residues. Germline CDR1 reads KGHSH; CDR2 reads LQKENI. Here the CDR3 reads CASSPPLAGSETQYF. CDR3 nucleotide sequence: TGTGCCAGCTCACCACCCCTAGCGGGGTCAGAGACCCAGTACTTC.

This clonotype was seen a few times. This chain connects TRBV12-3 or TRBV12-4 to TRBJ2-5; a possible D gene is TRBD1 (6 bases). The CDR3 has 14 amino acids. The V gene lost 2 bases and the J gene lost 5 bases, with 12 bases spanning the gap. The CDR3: CASSLQGMGETQYF. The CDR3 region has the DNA TGTGCCAGCAGTTTACAGGGGATGGGGGAGACCCAGTACTTC.

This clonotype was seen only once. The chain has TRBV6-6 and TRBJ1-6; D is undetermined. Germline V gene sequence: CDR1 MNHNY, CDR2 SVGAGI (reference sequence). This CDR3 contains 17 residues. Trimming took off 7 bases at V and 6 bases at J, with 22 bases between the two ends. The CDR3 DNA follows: TGTGCCAGCAATTATCTGGGGAACCAACCTATTAATTCACCCCTCCACTTT. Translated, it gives CASNYLGNQPINSPLHF.

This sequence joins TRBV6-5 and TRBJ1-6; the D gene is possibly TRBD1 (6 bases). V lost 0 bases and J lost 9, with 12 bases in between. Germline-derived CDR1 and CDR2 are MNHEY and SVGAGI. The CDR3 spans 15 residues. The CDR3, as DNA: TGTGCCAGCAGTTACTCGATAATAGGGGGTTCACCCCTCCACTTT. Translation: CASSYSIIGGSPLHF.

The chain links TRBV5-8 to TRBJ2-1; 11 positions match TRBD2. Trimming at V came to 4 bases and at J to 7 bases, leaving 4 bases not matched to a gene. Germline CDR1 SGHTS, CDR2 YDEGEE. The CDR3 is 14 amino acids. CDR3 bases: TGTGCCAGCAGCGCATGGACTAGCGGGAATGAGCAGTTCTTC. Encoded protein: CASSAWTSGNEQFF.

The CDR3 loop is CASSYSTGSYNEQFF. CDR3 DNA sequence: TGTGCCAGCAGTTACTCGACTGGCTCCTACAATGAGCAGTTCTTC. This chain connects TRBV6-2 or TRBV6-3 to TRBJ2-1, with D unclear. V was shortened by 0 bases and J by 0 bases, with 6 bases between the two germline ends. CDR1 and CDR2 from the germline V gene are MNHEY and SVGEGT. The CDR3 sequence is 15 residues long.

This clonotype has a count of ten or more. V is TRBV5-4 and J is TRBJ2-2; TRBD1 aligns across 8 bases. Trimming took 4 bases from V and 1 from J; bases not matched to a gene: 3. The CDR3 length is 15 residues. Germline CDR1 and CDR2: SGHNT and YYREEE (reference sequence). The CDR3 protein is CASSTGTGNTGELFF. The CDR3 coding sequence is TGTGCCAGCAGCACCGGGACAGGGAACACCGGGGAGCTGTTTTTT.

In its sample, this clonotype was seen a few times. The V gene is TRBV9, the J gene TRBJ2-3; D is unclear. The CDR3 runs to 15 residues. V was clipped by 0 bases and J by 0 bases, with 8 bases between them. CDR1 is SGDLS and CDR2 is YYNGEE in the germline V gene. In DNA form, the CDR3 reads TGTGCCAGCAGCGTAGGAGGAGACAGCACAGATACGCAGTATTTT. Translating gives CASSVGGDSTDTQYF.

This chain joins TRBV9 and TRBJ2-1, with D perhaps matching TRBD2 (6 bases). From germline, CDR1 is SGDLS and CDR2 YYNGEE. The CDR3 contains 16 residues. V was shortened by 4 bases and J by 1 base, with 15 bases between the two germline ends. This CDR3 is CASSPPGGLSYNEQFF. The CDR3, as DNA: TGTGCCAGCAGCCCGCCCGGGGGTTTGTCCTACAATGAGCAGTTCTTC.

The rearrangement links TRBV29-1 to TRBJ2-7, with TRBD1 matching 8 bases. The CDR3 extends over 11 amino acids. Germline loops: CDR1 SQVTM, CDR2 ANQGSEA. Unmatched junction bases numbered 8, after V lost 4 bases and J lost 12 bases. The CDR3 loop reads CSVGYQGATYF. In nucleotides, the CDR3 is TGCAGCGTTGGGTACCAGGGGGCCACGTACTTC.

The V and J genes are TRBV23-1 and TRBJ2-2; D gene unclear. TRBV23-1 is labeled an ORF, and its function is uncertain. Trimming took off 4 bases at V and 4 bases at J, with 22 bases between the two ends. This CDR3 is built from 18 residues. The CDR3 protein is CASSRMRSRSYTTGELFF. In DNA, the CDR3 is TGCGCCAGCAGTCGGATGCGGAGTCGGTCCTACACCACCGGGGAGCTGTTTTTT.

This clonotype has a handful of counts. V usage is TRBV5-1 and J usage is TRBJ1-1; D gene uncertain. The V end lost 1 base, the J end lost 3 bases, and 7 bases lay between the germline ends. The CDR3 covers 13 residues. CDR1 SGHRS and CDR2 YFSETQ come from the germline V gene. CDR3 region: CASSLRRDTEAFF. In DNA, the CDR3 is TGCGCCAGCAGCTTGAGGCGGGACACTGAAGCTTTCTTT.

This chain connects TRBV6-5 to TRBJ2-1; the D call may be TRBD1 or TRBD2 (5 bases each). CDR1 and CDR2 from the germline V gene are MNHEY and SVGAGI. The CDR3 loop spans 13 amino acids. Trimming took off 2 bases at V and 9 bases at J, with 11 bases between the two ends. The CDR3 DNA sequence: TGTGCCAGCAGTTACAGGGGAGCAAGTGAGCAGTTCTTC. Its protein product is CASSYRGASEQFF.